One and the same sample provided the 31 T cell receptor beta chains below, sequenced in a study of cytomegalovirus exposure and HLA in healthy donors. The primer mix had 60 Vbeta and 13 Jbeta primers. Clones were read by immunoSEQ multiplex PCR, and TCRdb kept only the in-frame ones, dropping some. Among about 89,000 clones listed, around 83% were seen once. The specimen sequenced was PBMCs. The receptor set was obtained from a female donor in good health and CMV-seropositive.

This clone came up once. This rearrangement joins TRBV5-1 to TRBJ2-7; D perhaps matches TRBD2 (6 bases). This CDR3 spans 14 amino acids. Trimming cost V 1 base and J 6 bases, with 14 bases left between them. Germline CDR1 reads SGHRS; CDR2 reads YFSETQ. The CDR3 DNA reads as TGCGCCAGCAGCTTGACCGGGACTCAAAGCGAGCAGTACTTC. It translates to CASSLTGTQSEQYF.

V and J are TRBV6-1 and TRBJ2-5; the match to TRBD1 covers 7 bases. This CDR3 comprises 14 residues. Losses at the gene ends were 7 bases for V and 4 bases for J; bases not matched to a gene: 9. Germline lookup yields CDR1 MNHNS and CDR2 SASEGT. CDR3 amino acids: CASTTRQGIETQYF. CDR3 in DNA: TGTGCCAGCACTACGAGACAGGGAATAGAGACCCAGTACTTC.

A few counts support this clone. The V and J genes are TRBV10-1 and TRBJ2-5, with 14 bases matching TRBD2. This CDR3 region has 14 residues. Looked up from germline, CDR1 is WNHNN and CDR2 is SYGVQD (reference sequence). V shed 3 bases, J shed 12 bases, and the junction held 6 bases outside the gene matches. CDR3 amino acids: CASSDPGLAGVKYF. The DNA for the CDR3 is TGCGCCAGCAGTGACCCGGGACTAGCGGGGGTAAAGTACTTC.

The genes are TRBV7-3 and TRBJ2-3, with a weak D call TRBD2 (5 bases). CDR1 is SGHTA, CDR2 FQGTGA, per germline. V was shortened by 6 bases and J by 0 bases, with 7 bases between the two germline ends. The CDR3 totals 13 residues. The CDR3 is CASRSGSTDTQYF. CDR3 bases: TGTGCCAGCAGGTCGGGGAGCACAGATACGCAGTATTTT.

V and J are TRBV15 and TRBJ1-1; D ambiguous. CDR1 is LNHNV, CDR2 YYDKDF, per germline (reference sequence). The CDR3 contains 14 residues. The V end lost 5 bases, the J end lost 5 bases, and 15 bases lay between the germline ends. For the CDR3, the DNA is TGTGCCACCAGCGCACGGTTCTTAAGAACTGAAGCTTTCTTT. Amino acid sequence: CATSARFLRTEAFF.

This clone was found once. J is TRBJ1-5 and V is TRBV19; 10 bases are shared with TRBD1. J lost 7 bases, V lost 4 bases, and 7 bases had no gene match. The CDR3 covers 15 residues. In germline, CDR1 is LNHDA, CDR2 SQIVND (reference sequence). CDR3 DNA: TGTGCCAGTAGTACAGGGACAGGGGAAGGGCAGCCCCAGCATTTT. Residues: CASSTGTGEGQPQHF. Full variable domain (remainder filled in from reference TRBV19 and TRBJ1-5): DGGITQSPKYLFRKEGQNVTLSCEQNLNHDAMYWYRQDPGQGLRLIYYSQIVNDFQKGDIAEGYSVSREKKESFPLTVTSAQKNPTAFYLCASSTGTGEGQPQHFGDGTRLSIL.

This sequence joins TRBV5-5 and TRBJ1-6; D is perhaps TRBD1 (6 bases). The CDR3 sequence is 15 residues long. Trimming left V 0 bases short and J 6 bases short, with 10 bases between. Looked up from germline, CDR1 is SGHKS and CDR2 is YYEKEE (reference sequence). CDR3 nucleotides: TGTGCCAGCAGCTTGGTCAGGGGCGGTAATTCACCCCTCCACTTT. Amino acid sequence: CASSLVRGGNSPLHF.

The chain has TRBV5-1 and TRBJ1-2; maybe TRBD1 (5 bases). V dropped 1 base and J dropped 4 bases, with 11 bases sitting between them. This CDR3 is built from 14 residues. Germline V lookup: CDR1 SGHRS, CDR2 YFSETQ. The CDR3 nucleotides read TGCGCCAGCAGCTTGAGTCAGGGTAGCTATGGCTACACCTTC. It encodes CASSLSQGSYGYTF.

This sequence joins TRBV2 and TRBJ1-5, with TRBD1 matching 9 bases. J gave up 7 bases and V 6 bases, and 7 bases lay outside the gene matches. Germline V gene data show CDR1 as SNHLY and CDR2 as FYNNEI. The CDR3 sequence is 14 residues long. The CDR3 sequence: CASRPGQGGQPQHF. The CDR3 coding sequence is TGTGCCAGCAGGCCGGGACAGGGCGGACAGCCCCAGCATTTT.

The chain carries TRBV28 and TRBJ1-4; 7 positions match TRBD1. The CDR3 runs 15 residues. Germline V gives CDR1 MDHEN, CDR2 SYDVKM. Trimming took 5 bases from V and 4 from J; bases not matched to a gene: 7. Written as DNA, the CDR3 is TGTGCCAGCAGTGCCCTACGGGACAGTAATGAAAAACTGTTTTTT. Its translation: CASSALRDSNEKLFF.

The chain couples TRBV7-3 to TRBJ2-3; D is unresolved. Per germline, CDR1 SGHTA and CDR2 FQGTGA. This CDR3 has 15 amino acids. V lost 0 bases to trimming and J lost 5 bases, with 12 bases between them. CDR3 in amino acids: CASSLTEAFGDTQYF. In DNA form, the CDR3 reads TGTGCCAGCAGCTTAACCGAAGCCTTCGGAGATACGCAGTATTTT.

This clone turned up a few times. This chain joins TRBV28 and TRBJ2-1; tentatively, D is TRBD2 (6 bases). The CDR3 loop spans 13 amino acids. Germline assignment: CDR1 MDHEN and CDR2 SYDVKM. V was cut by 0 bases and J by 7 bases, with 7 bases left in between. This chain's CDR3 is CASSLWGGNEQFF. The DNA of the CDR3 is TGTGCCAGCAGTTTATGGGGGGGAAATGAGCAGTTCTTC.

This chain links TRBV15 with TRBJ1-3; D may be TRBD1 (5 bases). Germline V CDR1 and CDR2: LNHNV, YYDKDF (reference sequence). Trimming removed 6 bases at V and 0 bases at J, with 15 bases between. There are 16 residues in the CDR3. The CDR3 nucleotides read TGTGCCACCAGGAGCAGGGAGGGACCCTCTGGAAACACCATATATTTT. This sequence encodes CATRSREGPSGNTIYF.

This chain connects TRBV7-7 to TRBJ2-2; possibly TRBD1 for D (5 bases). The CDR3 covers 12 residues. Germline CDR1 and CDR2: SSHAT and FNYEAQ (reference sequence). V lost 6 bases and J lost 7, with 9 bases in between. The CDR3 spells CASSRTSGELFF. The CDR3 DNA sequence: TGTGCCAGCAGTCGGACAAGCGGGGAGCTGTTTTTT. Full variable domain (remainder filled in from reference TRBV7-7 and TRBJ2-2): GAGVSQSPRYKVTKRGQDVTLRCDPISSHATLYWYQQALGQGPEFLTYFNYEAQPDKSGLPSDRFSAERPEGSISTLTIQRTEQRDSAMYRCASSRTSGELFFGEGSRLTVL.

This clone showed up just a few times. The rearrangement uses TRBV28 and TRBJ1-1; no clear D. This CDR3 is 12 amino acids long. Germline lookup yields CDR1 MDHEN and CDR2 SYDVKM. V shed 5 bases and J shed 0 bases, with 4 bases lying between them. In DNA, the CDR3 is TGTGCCAGCAGTCCATTGAACACTGAAGCTTTCTTT. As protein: CASSPLNTEAFF.

In DNA, the CDR3 is TGTGCCAGCAGGTCCCCGAGCTACGAGCAGTACTTC. It is translated as CASRSPSYEQYF. The chain links TRBV28 to TRBJ2-7; D gene ambiguous. Trimming took off 6 bases at V and 3 bases at J, with 9 bases between the two ends. The CDR3 contains 12 residues. CDR1 and CDR2 from the germline V gene are MDHEN and SYDVKM.

The CDR3 loop reads CASSVDTSGGSIETQYF. In nucleotides, the CDR3 is TGTGCCAGCAGCGTAGATACTAGCGGGGGGTCCATAGAGACCCAGTACTTC. The gene calls are TRBV9 and TRBJ2-5, with 12 bases fitting TRBD2. The V gene end was trimmed by 0 bases and the J gene end by 4 bases; junction bases not matched to a gene: 7. The germline V gene encodes CDR1 SGDLS and CDR2 YYNGEE. The CDR3 has 17 residues. Together with reference TRBV9 and TRBJ2-5, the CDR3 gives the full variable domain: DSGVTQTPKHLITATGQRVTLRCSPRSGDLSVYWYQQSLDQGLQFLIQYYNGEERAKGNILERFSAQQFPDLHSELNLSSLELGDSALYFCASSVDTSGGSIETQYFGPGTRLLVL.

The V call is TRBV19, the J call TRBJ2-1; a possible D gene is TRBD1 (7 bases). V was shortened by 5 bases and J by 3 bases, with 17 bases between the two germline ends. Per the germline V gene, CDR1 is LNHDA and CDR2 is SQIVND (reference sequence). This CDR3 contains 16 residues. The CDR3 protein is CASSLQGGTVYNEQFF. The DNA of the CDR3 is TGTGCCAGTAGTCTCCAAGGGGGGACAGTCTACAATGAGCAGTTCTTC.

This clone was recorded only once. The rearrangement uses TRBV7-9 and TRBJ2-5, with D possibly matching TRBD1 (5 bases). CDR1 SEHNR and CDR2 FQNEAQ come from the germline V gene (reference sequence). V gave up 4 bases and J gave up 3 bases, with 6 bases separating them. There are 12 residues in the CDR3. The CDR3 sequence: CASSSREETQYF. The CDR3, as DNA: TGTGCCAGCAGCTCCAGGGAAGAGACCCAGTACTTC.

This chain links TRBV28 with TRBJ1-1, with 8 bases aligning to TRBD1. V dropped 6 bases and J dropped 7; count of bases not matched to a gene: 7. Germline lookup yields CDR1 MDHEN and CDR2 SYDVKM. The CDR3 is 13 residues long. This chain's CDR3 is CASRGYGQGEAFF. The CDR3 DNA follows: TGTGCCAGCAGGGGTTACGGACAGGGTGAAGCTTTCTTT.

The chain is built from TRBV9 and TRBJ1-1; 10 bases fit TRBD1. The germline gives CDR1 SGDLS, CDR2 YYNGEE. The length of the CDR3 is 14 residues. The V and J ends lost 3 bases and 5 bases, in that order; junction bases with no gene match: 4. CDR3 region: CASSGQGARTEAFF. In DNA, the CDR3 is TGTGCCAGCAGCGGACAGGGGGCACGGACTGAAGCTTTCTTT.

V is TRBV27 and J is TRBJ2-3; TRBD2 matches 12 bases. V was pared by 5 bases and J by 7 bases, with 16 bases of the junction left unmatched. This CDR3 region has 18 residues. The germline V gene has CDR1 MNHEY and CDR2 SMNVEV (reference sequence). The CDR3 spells CASSPRASGRAGKNTQYF. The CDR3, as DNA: TGTGCCAGCAGTCCCCGGGCTAGCGGGAGGGCCGGAAAAAATACGCAGTATTTT.

The CDR3 sequence: CASSQDFPAYYSPLHF. Here the CDR3 DNA reads TGCGCCAGCAGCCAAGATTTCCCCGCCTACTATTCACCCCTCCACTTT. The chain combines TRBV4-1 with TRBJ1-6; D is uncertain. The germline V gene encodes CDR1 MGHRA and CDR2 YSYEKL. Trimming left V 0 bases short and J 8 bases short, with 14 bases between. The CDR3 consists of 16 residues.

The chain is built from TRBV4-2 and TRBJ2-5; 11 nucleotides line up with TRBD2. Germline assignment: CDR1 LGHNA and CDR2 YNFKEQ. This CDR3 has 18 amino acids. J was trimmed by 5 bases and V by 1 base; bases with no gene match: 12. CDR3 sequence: CASSQAGGSGGAGETQYF. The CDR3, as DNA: TGTGCCAGCAGCCAAGCTGGGGGTAGCGGGGGGGCGGGGGAGACCCAGTACTTC.

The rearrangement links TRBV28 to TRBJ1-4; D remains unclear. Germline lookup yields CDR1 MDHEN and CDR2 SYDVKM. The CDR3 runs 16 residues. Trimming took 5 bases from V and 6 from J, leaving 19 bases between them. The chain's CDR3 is CASSPPWGGPDEKLFF. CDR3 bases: TGTGCCAGCAGTCCCCCCTGGGGAGGGCCCGATGAAAAACTGTTTTTT. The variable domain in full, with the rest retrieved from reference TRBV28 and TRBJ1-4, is DVKVTQSSRYLVKRTGEKVFLECVQDMDHENMFWYRQDPGLGLRLIYFSYDVKMKEKGDIPEGYSVSREKKERFSLILESASTNQTSMYLCASSPPWGGPDEKLFFGSGTQLSVL.

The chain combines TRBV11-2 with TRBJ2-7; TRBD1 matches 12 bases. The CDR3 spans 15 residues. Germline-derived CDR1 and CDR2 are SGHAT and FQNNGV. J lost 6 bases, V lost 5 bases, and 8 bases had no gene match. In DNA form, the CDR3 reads TGTGCCAGCAGCCCTAGGGGACAGGGGGCGGGCGAGCAGTACTTC. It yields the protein CASSPRGQGAGEQYF. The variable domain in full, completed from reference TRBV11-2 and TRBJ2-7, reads EAGVAQSPRYKIIEKRQSVAFWCNPISGHATLYWYQQILGQGPKLLIQFQNNGVVDDSQLPKDRFSAERLKGVDSTLKIQPAKLEDSAVYLCASSPRGQGAGEQYFGPGTRLTVT.

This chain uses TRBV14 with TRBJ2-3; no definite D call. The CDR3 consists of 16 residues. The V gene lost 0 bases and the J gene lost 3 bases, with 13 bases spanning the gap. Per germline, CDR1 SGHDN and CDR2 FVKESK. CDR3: CASSQDVSFWTDTQYF. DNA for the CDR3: TGTGCCAGCAGCCAAGACGTAAGCTTTTGGACAGATACGCAGTATTTT.

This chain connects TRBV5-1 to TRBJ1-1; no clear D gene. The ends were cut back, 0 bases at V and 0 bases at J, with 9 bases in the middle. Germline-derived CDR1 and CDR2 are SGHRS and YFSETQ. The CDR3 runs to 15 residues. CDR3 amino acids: CASSLGGVLNTEAFF. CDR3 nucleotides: TGCGCCAGCAGCTTGGGGGGAGTCTTGAACACTGAAGCTTTCTTT.

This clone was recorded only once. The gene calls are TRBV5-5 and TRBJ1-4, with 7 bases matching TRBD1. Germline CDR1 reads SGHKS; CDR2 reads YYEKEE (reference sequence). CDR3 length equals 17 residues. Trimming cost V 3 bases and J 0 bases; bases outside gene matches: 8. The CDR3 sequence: CASSSPRTGATNEKLFF. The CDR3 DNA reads TGTGCCAGCAGCTCCCCCCGGACAGGCGCAACTAATGAAAAACTGTTTTTT.

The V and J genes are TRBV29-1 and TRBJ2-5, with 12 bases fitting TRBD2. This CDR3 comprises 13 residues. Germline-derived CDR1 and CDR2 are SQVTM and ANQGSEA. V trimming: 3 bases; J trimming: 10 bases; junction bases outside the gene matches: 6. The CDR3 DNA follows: TGCAGCGTTGAGGGTCCTAGCGGGAGGGTCCAGTACTTC. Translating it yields CSVEGPSGRVQYF.

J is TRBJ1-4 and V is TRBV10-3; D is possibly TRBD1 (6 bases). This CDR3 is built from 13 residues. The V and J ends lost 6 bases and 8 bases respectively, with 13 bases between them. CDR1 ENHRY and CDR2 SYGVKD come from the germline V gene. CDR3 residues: CAISRGRGEKLFF. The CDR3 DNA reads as TGTGCCATCAGCAGGGGAAGAGGGGAAAAACTGTTTTTT.